Within the sample, the clone carrying this TCR beta chain is medium-sized. This sample was included in a study of tumor-infiltrating lymphocytes in localized non-small cell lung cancer. Overall study context: Tumor tissue and non-adjacent uninvolved lung came from each patient.

The repertoire was sequenced with immunoSEQ multiplex PCR; TCRdb's copy has only in-frame clones and lacks some. The sample lists over 10,000 clones; approximately 74% were seen once. The CDR3 contains 15 residues. Germline-derived CDR1 and CDR2 are SNHLY and FYNNEI. J gave up 6 bases and V 7 bases, and 11 bases lay outside the gene matches. V and J are TRBV2 and TRBJ1-1; TRBD1 matches 10 bases. The sequenced sample consisted of uninvolved lung tissue not adjacent to the tumor. The clonotype originates from a human donor with non-small cell lung cancer. The CDR3 here is CASKGRGGTGAEAFF. The CDR3 region has the DNA TGTGCCAGCAAAGGCAGGGGAGGGACAGGGGCTGAAGCTTTCTTT. Full variable domain (missing parts from reference TRBV2 and TRBJ1-1): EPEVTQTPSHQVTQMGQEVILRCVPISNHLYFYWYRQILGQKVEFLVSFYNNEISEKSEIFDDQFSVERPDGSNFTLKIRSTKLEDSAMYFCASKGRGGTGAEAFFGQGTRLTVV.